The source of this TCR beta chain is a study of cytomegalovirus exposure and HLA in healthy donors. Overall study findings and caveats: TCR beta V- and J-gene trimming, according to a later analysis, was linked to a missense DCLRE1C variant.

PCR primers comprised 60 Vbeta and 13 Jbeta primers. Assay used: immunoSEQ multiplex PCR; TCRdb lists only in-frame clones, some missing. The data include around 100,000 clones; the top ten clones carry about 0.59%. The CDR3 is 13 residues long. Germline CDR1 is MNHEY and CDR2 is SMNVEV (reference sequence). V lost 6 bases, J lost 4 bases, and 3 bases stayed unmatched. Turning to this clone: What it binds is unknown.

The sequenced sample was PBMCs. This receptor was obtained from a man aged 50 to 60 in good health and CMV-seronegative. The chain combines TRBV27 with TRBJ1-1, with 9 nucleotides matching TRBD1. CDR3 region: CASSLTGGTEAFF. The CDR3 region has the DNA TGTGCCAGCAGCTTGACAGGGGGCACTGAAGCTTTCTTT.